This T cell receptor (beta chain) emerged from a study of Ad26.COV2.S vaccination and SARS-CoV-2 variants. As for the study in general: This donor came from the COV1001 trial of Ad26.COV2.S. Ad26.COV2.S was injected intramuscularly once or twice, 56 days apart. Overall study findings and caveats: Total T cell responses may have been underestimated by the TCR breadth and depth analyses.

TCRdb keeps only in-frame clones here, not all; method: immunoSEQ multiplex PCR. The table lists about 390,000 clones, around 85% of them singletons, with roughly 3.5% in the top ten. Concerning this clone itself: As yet, its antigen is unknown.

Treatment defined: about 20 received Ad26.COV2.S at low or high dose, single or two shots; about 5 received placebo; per-sample allocation not given. Sampling was done on day 63 after the first vaccine or placebo injection. Expressing Wuhan-strain SARS-CoV-2 spike, an Ad26 vector served as the vaccine. There are 15 residues in the CDR3. V was clipped by 0 bases and J by 9 bases; unmatched bases: 6. In germline, CDR1 is GTSNPN, CDR2 SVGIG (reference sequence). This clonotype was obtained from a person between 18 and 59 years old who received the Ad26.COV2.S COVID-19 vaccine or a placebo. The chain employs TRBV30 and TRBJ2-3, with 13 bases identical to TRBD2. The starting material was peripheral blood, obtained in a trial of Ad26.COV2.S vaccine versus placebo. CDR3 protein: CAWSVVLAGGHTQYF. DNA for the CDR3: TGTGCCTGGAGTGTGGTACTAGCGGGGGGGCACACGCAGTATTTT.